The 24 T cell receptor beta chains below were found in one sample sequenced in a study of T cell repertoires in cytomegalovirus infection. TCRdb redid the calling of the reads with MiXCR, one entry per CDR3 protein. The table includes about 200,000 distinct CDR3 sequences, about a tenth detected once. The sequencing input was PBMCs. The receptors stem from a human donor in good health (CMV status not recorded). Some clones in this sample may be carry-over from other donors' samples.

This clonotype was picked up many times. The chain joins TRBV28 to TRBJ2-2; D might be TRBD1 (6 bases). This CDR3 contains 16 residues. The V and J ends lost 2 bases and 4 bases respectively, with 14 bases between them. CDR1 and CDR2 (germline): MDHEN, SYDVKM. The CDR3 region has the DNA TGTGCCAGCAGTTTAAACAGGGTAGTGAGCACCGGGGAGCTGTTTTTT. It codes for CASSLNRVVSTGELFF.

This clonotype was seen many times. V gene TRBV7-6 combines with J gene TRBJ2-1; 8 bases fit TRBD2. The CDR3 extends over 15 amino acids. From germline, CDR1 is SGHVS and CDR2 FNYEAQ. After removal of 5 bases from V and 8 bases from J, the junction contained 11 bases not matched to a gene. The CDR3 reads CASSPRTSFGHEQFF. The CDR3 nucleotides are TGTGCCAGCAGCCCCCGGACTAGCTTCGGCCATGAGCAGTTCTTC.

The chain is built from TRBV28 and TRBJ1-1; D is undetermined. Between the trimmed V and J ends, which lost 7 bases and 3 bases, there was a span of 6 bases. The CDR3 extends over 11 amino acids. Germline CDR1 is MDHEN and CDR2 is SYDVKM. The CDR3 coding sequence is TGTGCCAGCATGGTTGACACTGAAGCTTTCTTT. Protein: CASMVDTEAFF.

Ten or more counts support this clonotype. This chain connects TRBV5-1 to TRBJ2-1; 10 positions agree with TRBD2. The CDR3 has 18 residues. In germline, CDR1 is SGHRS, CDR2 YFSETQ. Trimming removed 0 bases from V and 0 bases from J; junction bases left unmatched: 6. This CDR3 reads CASSLGLAGLSSYNEQFF. CDR3 DNA sequence: TGCGCCAGCAGCTTGGGACTAGCGGGTCTAAGCTCCTACAATGAGCAGTTCTTC.

The chain recombines TRBV20-1 with TRBJ2-3; the match to TRBD2 covers 7 bases. Trimming at V came to 6 bases and at J to 0 bases, leaving 12 bases not matched to a gene. CDR1 is DFQATT, CDR2 SNEGSKA, per germline (reference sequence). The CDR3 loop spans 16 amino acids. The CDR3 sequence is CSAFDRLAVSTDTQYF. The CDR3 DNA reads TGCAGTGCCTTTGACCGGCTAGCGGTGAGCACAGATACGCAGTATTTT.

The chain employs TRBV28 and TRBJ2-3; 8 bases fit TRBD2. Germline V gene sequence: CDR1 MDHEN, CDR2 SYDVKM. V lost 4 bases to trimming and J lost 2 bases; unmatched junction nucleotides: 5. The CDR3 loop spans 15 amino acids. The CDR3 loop reads CASSYRGGPTDTQYF. CDR3 bases: TGTGCCAGCAGTTATCGCGGGGGGCCCACAGATACGCAGTATTTT. The full variable domain, in which reference TRBV28 and TRBJ2-3 provide the parts outside the CDR3, is DVKVTQSSRYLVKRTGEKVFLECVQDMDHENMFWYRQDPGLGLRLIYFSYDVKMKEKGDIPEGYSVSREKKERFSLILESASTNQTSMYLCASSYRGGPTDTQYFGPGTRLTVL.

This clonotype was counted a few times. The rearrangement joins TRBV9 to TRBJ2-1; D not certain. This CDR3 spans 15 amino acids. V lost 3 bases, J lost 2 bases, and 12 bases lay in between. Germline loops: CDR1 SGDLS, CDR2 YYNGEE. The CDR3 loop reads CASSAPNGAYNEQFF. CDR3 DNA sequence: TGTGCCAGCAGCGCGCCGAATGGCGCCTACAATGAGCAGTTCTTC.

The genes are TRBV5-6 and TRBJ2-5; the D is unclear. The germline gives CDR1 SGHDT, CDR2 YYEEEE. The ends were cut back, 7 bases at V and 5 bases at J, with 12 bases in the middle. The CDR3 covers 12 residues. The CDR3 region is CASCRPVETQYF. CDR3 DNA sequence: TGTGCCAGCTGCCGCCCAGTGGAGACCCAGTACTTC.

With respect to this clonotype: With a much larger clone just one base away, this may be a read error. This sequence joins TRBV5-6 and TRBJ2-7; TRBD2 might be the D (6 bases). The CDR3 extends over 13 amino acids. Trimming stripped 4 bases from V and 2 bases from J, with 10 bases between. Looked up from germline, CDR1 is SGHDT and CDR2 is YYEEEE. The CDR3, as DNA: TGTGCCAGCAGCCATTCTAGCGCCTACGAGCAGTACTTC. It codes for CASSHSSAYEQYF.

This rearrangement joins TRBV6-8 to TRBJ2-3, with D possibly being TRBD2 (5 bases). The CDR3 contains 11 residues. The V end lost 7 bases, the J end lost 11 bases, and 13 bases lay between the germline ends. Germline values: CDR1 MNHGY, CDR2 SAAAGT. The CDR3 reads CASTIGLRQYF. The CDR3 region has the DNA TGTGCCAGCACGATCGGACTTAGGCAGTATTTT.

V usage is TRBV4-2 and J usage is TRBJ1-1; perhaps TRBD1 as D (6 bases). The CDR3 is 16 amino acids. V lost 4 bases and J lost 2, with 17 bases in between. Germline CDR1 LGHNA, CDR2 YNFKEQ. The CDR3 spells CASSRELRTVNTEAFF. Written as DNA, the CDR3 is TGTGCCAGCAGCCGAGAGCTCAGGACAGTAAACACTGAAGCTTTCTTT.

This clonotype was found a few times. The chain uses TRBV28 and TRBJ1-1; D not resolved. Germline values: CDR1 MDHEN, CDR2 SYDVKM. This CDR3 is built from 13 residues. The germline V and J ends were trimmed by 3 bases and 5 bases, with 10 bases remaining between them. The CDR3 here is CASSFRSGTEAFF. In DNA, the CDR3 is TGTGCCAGCAGTTTTCGTTCGGGAACTGAAGCTTTCTTT.

The V call is TRBV5-5, the J call TRBJ2-7; tentatively, D is TRBD1 or TRBD2 (5 bases each). This CDR3 has 14 residues. V was clipped by 2 bases and J by 0 bases, with 9 bases between them. Germline assignment: CDR1 SGHKS and CDR2 YYEKEE (reference sequence). The CDR3 loop is CASSFRDGSYEQYF. The DNA of the CDR3 is TGTGCCAGCAGCTTCCGGGACGGCTCCTACGAGCAGTACTTC.

This clonotype was counted a few times. The gene calls are TRBV28 and TRBJ1-1, with D possibly matching TRBD1 (6 bases). The CDR3 has 16 amino acids. From germline, CDR1 is MDHEN and CDR2 SYDVKM. Trimming left V 4 bases short and J 7 bases short, with 22 bases between. This CDR3 reads CASSSPRGGDLGEAFF. CDR3 nucleotides: TGTGCCAGCAGTTCCCCCAGGGGTGGGGATCTCGGTGAAGCTTTCTTT. The full variable domain, its missing parts supplied by reference TRBV28 and TRBJ1-1, is DVKVTQSSRYLVKRTGEKVFLECVQDMDHENMFWYRQDPGLGLRLIYFSYDVKMKEKGDIPEGYSVSREKKERFSLILESASTNQTSMYLCASSSPRGGDLGEAFFGQGTRLTVV.

The table lists this clonotype with many counts. V gene TRBV11-3 combines with J gene TRBJ1-1; D ambiguous. Trimming removed 3 bases from V and 1 base from J, with 6 bases in between. Germline lookup yields CDR1 SGHNT and CDR2 YENEEA. This CDR3 region has 13 residues. The CDR3 bases are TGTGCCAGCAGCTTGTCGGCGAACACTGAAGCTTTCTTT. It is translated as CASSLSANTEAFF.

The chain uses TRBV5-1 and TRBJ2-6; D not resolved. In germline, CDR1 is SGHRS, CDR2 YFSETQ. The V gene lost 3 bases and the J gene lost 0 bases, with 13 bases spanning the gap. This CDR3 is built from 17 residues. CDR3 in DNA: TGCGCCAGCAGCTCTCTCGGATGGGGCTCTGGGGCCAACGTCCTGACTTTC. It is translated as CASSSLGWGSGANVLTF.

At least ten counts were recorded for this clonotype. The rearrangement links TRBV12-3 or TRBV12-4 to TRBJ1-4; 9 bases align to TRBD1. The CDR3 spans 14 residues. The J segment lost 7 bases and the V segment lost 5 bases, leaving 5 bases of the junction unmatched. Here the CDR3 DNA reads TGTGCCAGCAGTGGGACAGGGTGGGGTGAAAAACTGTTTTTT. Its protein is CASSGTGWGEKLFF.

The chain links TRBV19 to TRBJ1-1, with unresolved D. The CDR3 length is 12 residues. The germline V gene encodes CDR1 LNHDA and CDR2 SQIVND (reference sequence). V lost 3 bases and J lost 1, with 3 bases in between. The CDR3 loop is CASSIQNTEAFF. The CDR3 DNA reads TGTGCCAGTAGTATCCAGAACACTGAAGCTTTCTTT.

This clonotype was detected only a few times. V usage is TRBV12-3 or TRBV12-4 and J usage is TRBJ1-1, with 11 bases that match TRBD1. After removal of 3 bases from V and 7 bases from J, the junction contained 7 bases not matched to a gene. CDR3 length: 15 residues. The CDR3 here is CASSLRGQGEGEAFF. CDR3 bases: TGTGCCAGCAGTTTGAGGGGACAGGGGGAGGGTGAAGCTTTCTTT.

This clonotype was found many times. J is TRBJ2-2 and V is TRBV20-1; D is perhaps TRBD2 (7 bases). CDR3 length: 17 amino acids. Germline lookup yields CDR1 DFQATT and CDR2 SNEGSKA (reference sequence). The ends were cut back, 3 bases at V and 5 bases at J, with 22 bases in the middle. CDR3 amino acids: CSASPAGASRRTGELFF. The CDR3 DNA reads as TGCAGTGCTAGCCCGGCGGGGGCTAGCCGGAGGACCGGGGAGCTGTTTTTT.

In its sample, this clonotype was seen a few times. The V gene is TRBV28, the J gene TRBJ1-1, with D possibly matching TRBD1 (5 bases). This CDR3 has 11 residues. V lost 8 bases and J lost 8, with 12 bases in between. The germline gives CDR1 MDHEN, CDR2 SYDVKM. The CDR3 DNA follows: TGTGCCAGCCGGGCCAGGGTGGAAGCTTTCTTT. This gives the protein CASRARVEAFF.

This clonotype has only a few counts. The chain joins TRBV20-1 to TRBJ2-7, with TRBD1 matching over 10 bases. Germline CDR1 is DFQATT and CDR2 is SNEGSKA (reference sequence). The CDR3 loop spans 14 amino acids. Losses at the gene ends were 3 bases for V and 2 bases for J; bases not matched to a gene: 4. Here the CDR3 reads CSARPGTGAYEQYF. CDR3 nucleotide sequence: TGCAGTGCTAGGCCCGGGACAGGGGCCTACGAGCAGTACTTC.

There are many counts of this clonotype. The J gene is TRBJ2-7, the V gene TRBV7-8; 9 positions match TRBD2. This CDR3 contains 15 residues. CDR1 is SGHVS and CDR2 is FQNEAQ in the germline V gene. Trimming removed 3 bases from V and 2 bases from J; junction bases left unmatched: 5. CDR3 DNA: TGTGCCAGCAGCTTGAGCGGGAGGACCACCTACGAGCAGTACTTC. This gives the protein CASSLSGRTTYEQYF.

This clonotype was counted ten times or more. CDR3 loop: CASSLGASGGASGANVLTF. CDR3 DNA sequence: TGTGCCAGCAGCTTAGGGGCTAGCGGGGGTGCCTCTGGGGCCAACGTCCTGACTTTC. This chain joins TRBV7-6 and TRBJ2-6; 10 bases map to TRBD2. Per germline, CDR1 SGHVS and CDR2 FNYEAQ. Trimming cost V 1 base and J 0 bases; bases outside gene matches: 6. The CDR3 contains 19 residues. Filled out from reference TRBV7-6 and TRBJ2-6, the complete variable domain reads GAGVSQSPRYKVTKRGQDVALRCDPISGHVSLYWYRQALGQGPEFLTYFNYEAQQDKSGLPNDRFSAERPEGSISTLTIQRTEQRDSAMYRCASSLGASGGASGANVLTFGAGSRLTVL.